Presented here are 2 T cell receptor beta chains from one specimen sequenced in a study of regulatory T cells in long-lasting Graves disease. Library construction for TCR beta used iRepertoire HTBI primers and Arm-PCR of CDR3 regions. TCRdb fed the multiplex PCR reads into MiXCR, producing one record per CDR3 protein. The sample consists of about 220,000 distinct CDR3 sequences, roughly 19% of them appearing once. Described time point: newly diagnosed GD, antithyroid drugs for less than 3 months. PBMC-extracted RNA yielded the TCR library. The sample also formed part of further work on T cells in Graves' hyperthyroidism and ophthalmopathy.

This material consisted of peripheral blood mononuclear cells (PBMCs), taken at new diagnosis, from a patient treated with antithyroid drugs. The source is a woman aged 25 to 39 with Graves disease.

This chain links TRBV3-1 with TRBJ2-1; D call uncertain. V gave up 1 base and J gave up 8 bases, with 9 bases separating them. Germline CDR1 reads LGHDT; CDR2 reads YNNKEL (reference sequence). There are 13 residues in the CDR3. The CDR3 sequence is CASSQGPIDEQFF. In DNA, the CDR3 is TGTGCCAGCAGCCAAGGCCCTATCGATGAGCAGTTCTTC.

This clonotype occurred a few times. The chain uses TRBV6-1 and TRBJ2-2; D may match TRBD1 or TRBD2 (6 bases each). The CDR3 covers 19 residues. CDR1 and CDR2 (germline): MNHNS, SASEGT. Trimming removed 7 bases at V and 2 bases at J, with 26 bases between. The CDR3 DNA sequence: TGTGCCAGCATCTTCGGGGGCCCGCGGGGCCTTCGAAACACCGGGGAGCTGTTTTTT. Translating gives CASIFGGPRGLRNTGELFF.